Below are 25 T cell receptor beta chains sequenced from a single sample in a study of early T cells in non-severe SARS-CoV-2 infection. TCRdb processed the 5' RACE reads anew with MiXCR; each CDR3 protein has one entry. The sample lists some 120,000 distinct CDR3 sequences; 15% were seen once. Material: whole blood. The receptors come from an adult who was a healthcare worker with PCR-confirmed SARS-CoV-2 infection or an uninfected control (not recorded which).

This chain connects TRBV3-1 to TRBJ1-1; D is unclear. CDR3 length: 14 residues. Trimming cost V 3 bases and J 1 base, with 9 bases left between them. The germline CDR1 and CDR2 sequences are LGHDT and YNNKEL (reference sequence). The CDR3 DNA follows: TGTGCCAGCAGCCAGGTCCTTAGGAACACTGAAGCTTTCTTT. It encodes CASSQVLRNTEAFF.

The sample holds many counts of this clonotype. The rearrangement uses TRBV10-3 and TRBJ2-7, with D possibly TRBD1 on 6 matching bases. There are 13 residues in the CDR3. V lost 10 bases, J lost 0 bases, and 13 bases lay in between. Looked up from germline, CDR1 is ENHRY and CDR2 is SYGVKD. CDR3 DNA sequence: TGTGCCACGTCACAGGGAAGCTCCTACGAGCAGTACTTC. It specifies CATSQGSSYEQYF.

The V and J genes are TRBV9 and TRBJ2-3; D is possibly TRBD1 (6 bases). Per the germline V gene, CDR1 is SGDLS and CDR2 is YYNGEE. The ends were cut back, 3 bases at V and 4 bases at J, with 12 bases in the middle. The length of the CDR3 is 14 residues. CDR3 amino acids: CASSARTASDTQYF. CDR3 bases: TGTGCCAGCAGCGCCAGGACAGCCTCAGATACGCAGTATTTT.

This clonotype was seen at least ten times. This chain joins TRBV6-1 and TRBJ2-7; 8 bases align to TRBD1. The CDR3 sequence is 14 residues long. The ends lost 5 bases at V and 4 bases at J; junction bases unmatched: 7. Looked up from germline, CDR1 is MNHNS and CDR2 is SASEGT. As DNA, the CDR3 is TGTGCCAGCAGTCCTGACAGGGGAGATTACGAGCAGTACTTC. It encodes CASSPDRGDYEQYF.

In DNA form, the CDR3 reads TGTGCCAGCAGCCAGAGGGACGGCGGAAACATTCAGTACTTC. Protein: CASSQRDGGNIQYF. The V call is TRBV3-1, the J call TRBJ2-4; D tentatively fits TRBD1 or TRBD2 (5 bases each). Trimming removed 3 bases from V and 6 bases from J, with 12 bases in between. Germline lookup yields CDR1 LGHDT and CDR2 YNNKEL (reference sequence). CDR3 length: 14 residues.

This clonotype was picked up a small number of times. The gene calls are TRBV6-1 and TRBJ2-5, with D unresolved. The ends were cut back, 1 base at V and 5 bases at J, with 5 bases in the middle. In germline, CDR1 is MNHNS, CDR2 SASEGT. The CDR3 loop spans 12 amino acids. CDR3 residues: CASSEVKETQYF. Written as DNA, the CDR3 is TGTGCCAGCAGTGAAGTAAAGGAGACCCAGTACTTC.

This clonotype has a count of ten or more. The J gene is TRBJ2-1, the V gene TRBV2, with D perhaps TRBD2 (5 bases). Germline V gives CDR1 SNHLY, CDR2 FYNNEI. The CDR3 runs to 13 residues. V lost 6 bases to trimming and J lost 4 bases, with 10 bases between them. CDR3 loop: CASSAGVYNEQFF. The CDR3 DNA reads as TGTGCCAGCAGCGCCGGGGTTTACAATGAGCAGTTCTTC.

This chain connects TRBV13 to TRBJ1-2; D call uncertain. Germline CDR1 and CDR2: PRHDT and FYEKMQ (reference sequence). This CDR3 region has 12 residues. Trimming pared 4 bases from V and 4 bases from J, leaving 7 bases between. CDR3 sequence: CASSSRTYGYTF. The CDR3 DNA reads TGTGCCAGCAGCTCCCGGACCTATGGCTACACCTTC.

The rearrangement links TRBV6-2 or TRBV6-3 to TRBJ2-5; TRBD2 aligns across 11 bases. With 4 bases clipped from V and 4 bases from J, the junction kept 8 bases outside the gene matches. This CDR3 has 16 amino acids. Germline V gene data show CDR1 as MNHEY and CDR2 as SVGEGT. DNA of the CDR3: TGTGCCAGCAGTTGGTTAGCGGGGGGGCCATTAGAGACCCAGTACTTC. Amino acid sequence: CASSWLAGGPLETQYF.

The chain joins TRBV24-1 to TRBJ2-5, with TRBD1 identical over 11 bases. CDR1 is KGHDR and CDR2 is SFDVKD in the germline V gene. The junction had 5 bases not matched to a gene; V was cut back by 3 bases and J by 3 bases. This CDR3 comprises 16 residues. This CDR3 reads CATSDGGTGGKETQYF. CDR3 bases: TGTGCCACCAGTGATGGCGGGACAGGGGGAAAAGAGACCCAGTACTTC.

This clonotype was seen only a few times. The chain links TRBV19 to TRBJ1-6; D ambiguous. This CDR3 region has 14 residues. V lost 2 bases, J lost 5 bases, and 7 bases lay in between. The germline CDR1 and CDR2 sequences are LNHDA and SQIVND (reference sequence). CDR3 sequence reads: CASSIILDNSPLHF. CDR3 nucleotide sequence: TGTGCCAGTAGTATAATTCTGGATAATTCACCCCTCCACTTT. Drawing the rest from reference TRBV19 and TRBJ1-6, the complete variable domain is DGGITQSPKYLFRKEGQNVTLSCEQNLNHDAMYWYRQDPGQGLRLIYYSQIVNDFQKGDIAEGYSVSREKKESFPLTVTSAQKNPTAFYLCASSIILDNSPLHFGNGTRLTVT.

This clonotype was seen only a few times. V gene TRBV6-6 combines with J gene TRBJ2-1; 10 nucleotides line up with TRBD2. J was trimmed by 12 bases and V by 0 bases; bases with no gene match: 8. The CDR3 is made up of 15 amino acids. Looked up from germline, CDR1 is MNHNY and CDR2 is SVGAGI (reference sequence). The DNA for the CDR3 is TGTGCCAGCAGTTACTCCCGACTAGCGGGTCGTCGGCAGTTCTTC. Translation gives CASSYSRLAGRRQFF.

In this sample, this clonotype turned up many times. The chain links TRBV6-5 to TRBJ2-7; D gene ambiguous. The germline V gene has CDR1 MNHEY and CDR2 SVGAGI. The CDR3 extends over 13 amino acids. V gave up 5 bases and J gave up 2 bases, with 10 bases separating them. CDR3 nucleotides: TGTGCCAGCAGTGCCGACGTAGCCTACGAGCAGTACTTC. It yields the protein CASSADVAYEQYF.

This clonotype was detected only a few times. J is TRBJ2-5 and V is TRBV2; TRBD1 might be the D (5 bases). Looked up from germline, CDR1 is SNHLY and CDR2 is FYNNEI. V lost 1 base and J 5 bases, leaving 14 bases between the germline ends. The CDR3 runs to 15 residues. The CDR3 DNA sequence: TGTGCCAGCAGTGAAGGGACACACTCCCAGGAGACCCAGTACTTC. Encoded protein: CASSEGTHSQETQYF.

This clonotype was observed at least ten times. V usage is TRBV12-3 or TRBV12-4 and J usage is TRBJ1-6; D is ambiguous. V lost 7 bases and J 7 bases, leaving 20 bases between the germline ends. The CDR3 is made up of 16 amino acids. The CDR3 DNA is TGTGCCAGCACCCCGGGTGGGGAGACTAGGAATTCACCCCTCCACTTT. This encodes CASTPGGETRNSPLHF.

The CDR3 is CASSQGQVSTEAFF. The CDR3 DNA sequence: TGTGCCAGCAGCCAAGGACAGGTTTCAACTGAAGCTTTCTTT. The rearrangement links TRBV3-1 to TRBJ1-1, with D tentatively TRBD1 (6 bases). The ends were cut back, 1 base at V and 5 bases at J, with 11 bases in the middle. CDR1 LGHDT and CDR2 YNNKEL come from the germline V gene (reference sequence). The CDR3 has 14 residues. The full variable domain, its missing parts supplied by reference TRBV3-1 and TRBJ1-1, is DTAVSQTPKYLVTQMGNDKSIKCEQNLGHDTMYWYKQDSKKFLKIMFSYNNKELIINETVPNRFSPKSPDKAHLNLHINSLELGDSAVYFCASSQGQVSTEAFFGQGTRLTVV.

The rearrangement uses TRBV29-1 and TRBJ2-5; D is perhaps TRBD1 (5 bases). The CDR3 extends over 15 amino acids. V shed 0 bases and J shed 4 bases, with 15 bases lying between them. The germline V gene has CDR1 SQVTM and CDR2 ANQGSEA. For the CDR3, the DNA is TGCAGCGTTGAAGAGGCGCCCAGGGATCGAGAGACCCAGTACTTC. It translates to CSVEEAPRDRETQYF.

The V call is TRBV5-4, the J call TRBJ1-1; 8 bases map to TRBD1. The CDR3 totals 14 residues. V lost 6 bases and J lost 5; bases outside the gene matches: 9. Germline CDR1 and CDR2: SGHNT and YYREEE (reference sequence). CDR3: CASTVQGAGTEAFF. The CDR3 coding sequence is TGTGCCAGCACCGTTCAGGGGGCTGGAACTGAAGCTTTCTTT.

The chain is built from TRBV7-8 and TRBJ2-7; D is uncertain. Looked up from germline, CDR1 is SGHVS and CDR2 is FQNEAQ. The CDR3 runs to 13 residues. Trimming removed 1 base at V and 6 bases at J, with 10 bases between. CDR3 coding DNA: TGTGCCAGCAGCTTAGGAGGCGTTTTCGAGCAGTACTTC. Protein: CASSLGGVFEQYF.

This clonotype was seen a handful of times. The rearrangement uses TRBV7-2 and TRBJ1-5; 8 bases agree with TRBD1. The CDR3 has 13 amino acids. V shed 2 bases and J 7 bases; nucleotides not matched to a gene: 1. Germline CDR1 reads SGHTA; CDR2 reads FQGNSA. CDR3 protein: CASSLTGGQPQHF. CDR3 DNA sequence: TGTGCCAGCAGCTTAACAGGGGGACAGCCCCAGCATTTT.

This chain uses TRBV12-3 or TRBV12-4 with TRBJ1-2; D gene uncertain. Trimming shortened V by 4 bases and J by 5 bases, and 8 bases separated the two germline ends. The CDR3 spans 12 residues. CDR3 in DNA: TGTGCCAGCAGTTCCCTTGGGTATGGCTACACCTTC. Its protein product is CASSSLGYGYTF.

This clonotype was counted between two and nine times. This sequence joins TRBV3-1 and TRBJ2-5; perhaps TRBD1 as D (5 bases). Trimming removed 6 bases at V and 5 bases at J, with 13 bases between. This CDR3 is built from 13 residues. Per germline, CDR1 LGHDT and CDR2 YNNKEL (reference sequence). CDR3 in amino acids: CASSWGTGETQYF. The CDR3 nucleotides read TGTGCCAGCAGTTGGGGCACAGGCGAGACCCAGTACTTC.

This clonotype was seen only a few times. The chain links TRBV12-3 or TRBV12-4 to TRBJ2-1, with 7 bases fitting TRBD2. CDR3 size: 14 residues. V shed 2 bases, J shed 5 bases, and the junction held 3 bases outside the gene matches. Written as DNA, the CDR3 is TGTGCCAGCAGTTTATACGGGACTAACAATGAGCAGTTCTTC. It translates to CASSLYGTNNEQFF.

V usage is TRBV19 and J usage is TRBJ2-3; 7 nucleotides agree with TRBD2. Germline trimming cut 6 bases from V and 4 bases from J; bases unmatched to any gene: 13. The CDR3 consists of 16 residues. CDR1 is LNHDA and CDR2 is SQIVND in the germline V gene (reference sequence). The CDR3 spells CASSLSFRGVSDTQYF. The CDR3 DNA is TGTGCCAGTAGCTTGTCATTCCGGGGGGTGTCAGATACGCAGTATTTT.

The chain couples TRBV6-6 to TRBJ2-6; 9 bases are a match to TRBD2. The CDR3 contains 19 residues. Germline V lookup: CDR1 MNHNY, CDR2 SVGAGI (reference sequence). V lost 4 bases and J lost 0; bases outside the gene matches: 10. CDR3 in amino acids: CASSSGKRGVLSGANVLTF. The DNA of the CDR3 is TGTGCCAGCAGTTCCGGGAAGCGGGGGGTTCTCTCTGGGGCCAACGTCCTGACTTTC.